Listed below are T cell receptor beta chains from one sample, sequenced in a study of T-cell reconstitution after alpha-beta-depleted transplantation in children. In TCRdb, the PCR reads were re-called with MiXCR into one record per CDR3 protein. The table records around 500,000 distinct CDR3 sequences, roughly 23% of them present only once. The sequencing here drew on PBMCs, mostly from graft donor cells, taken 360 days after TCRalphabeta/CD19-depleted stem cell transplant. The source is a boy younger than two who had a stem cell transplant for acute myeloid leukemia, so the T cells may come from the graft donor. Each CDR3 is given with its conserved first and last residue. Fields, in order: D gene, V gene, clone size, J gene, CDR3 DNA, CDR3 protein. D genes are given only for firm matches. Where a row states a size, it is once, few, many or the class of an expanded clone; other rows omit it.

d_gene: .; v_gene: TRBV11-2; abundance: .; j_gene: TRBJ1-1; CDR3nt: TGTGCCAGCAGCTTAACGGGGCCGATTGAAGCTTTCTTT; CDR3aa: CASSLTGPIEAFF
d_gene: .; v_gene: TRBV9; abundance: many; j_gene: TRBJ1-4; CDR3nt: TGTGCCAGCAGCGTAGAAGGGGCGCCTGAAAAACTGTTTTTT; CDR3aa: CASSVEGAPEKLFF
d_gene: .; v_gene: TRBV6-5; abundance: few; j_gene: TRBJ1-6; CDR3nt: TGTGCCAGCAGTTTAAGTGTTTCTGGCTCACCCCTCCACTTT; CDR3aa: CASSLSVSGSPLHF
d_gene: .; v_gene: TRBV20-1; abundance: few; j_gene: TRBJ1-4; CDR3nt: TGCAGTGCTAGTACTGGGGCCCATACAACTAATGAAAAACTGTTTTTT; CDR3aa: CSASTGAHTTNEKLFF
d_gene: TRBD1; v_gene: TRBV6-5; abundance: .; j_gene: TRBJ1-1; CDR3nt: TGTGCCAGCAGTTCCACAGTGGGTTACAGGGGGAGTTACACTGAAGCTTTCTTT; CDR3aa: CASSSTVGYRGSYTEAFF
d_gene: .; v_gene: TRBV12-3/TRBV12-4; abundance: .; j_gene: TRBJ2-3; CDR3nt: TGTGCCAGCAGCCGTCGGGCCCCGGCTCATACGCAGTATTTT; CDR3aa: CASSRRAPAHTQYF
d_gene: .; v_gene: TRBV10-3; abundance: few; j_gene: TRBJ2-3; CDR3nt: TGTGCCATCAGTGATCAGACAGATACGCAGTATTTT; CDR3aa: CAISDQTDTQYF
d_gene: .; v_gene: TRBV3-1; abundance: many; j_gene: TRBJ2-3; CDR3nt: TGTGCCAGCAGCCAAGGGCCCCTGATCGGAGATACGCAGTATTTT; CDR3aa: CASSQGPLIGDTQYF
d_gene: TRBD1; v_gene: TRBV7-9; abundance: .; j_gene: TRBJ1-2; CDR3nt: TGTGCCAGCAGCGACGACAGGGGTTACTATGGCTACACCTTC; CDR3aa: CASSDDRGYYGYTF
d_gene: .; v_gene: TRBV6-5; abundance: many; j_gene: TRBJ2-3; CDR3nt: TGTGCCAGCAGTTACAGCTGGGCCACAGATACGCAGTATTTT; CDR3aa: CASSYSWATDTQYF
d_gene: .; v_gene: TRBV29-1; abundance: .; j_gene: TRBJ2-5; CDR3nt: TGCAGCGCCAGAGGCTGGGTATCGGAGACCCAGTACTTC; CDR3aa: CSARGWVSETQYF
d_gene: TRBD1; v_gene: TRBV7-9; abundance: .; j_gene: TRBJ2-7; CDR3nt: TGTGCCAGCAACCAAGACAGGGGTGGATACGAGCAGTACTTC; CDR3aa: CASNQDRGGYEQYF
d_gene: .; v_gene: TRBV27; abundance: .; j_gene: TRBJ2-4; CDR3nt: TGTGCCAGCAGTTGGGGGGGCACCAAAAACATTCAGTACTTC; CDR3aa: CASSWGGTKNIQYF
d_gene: .; v_gene: TRBV25-1; abundance: .; j_gene: TRBJ2-1; CDR3nt: TGTGCCAGCAGTGAATGGGATCAAACCCCACTCTCCTACAATGAGCAGTTCTTC; CDR3aa: CASSEWDQTPLSYNEQFF
d_gene: .; v_gene: TRBV29-1; abundance: few; j_gene: TRBJ2-3; CDR3nt: TGCAGCACCCCCGAGGGGGGGACACCCGGAGATACGCAGTATTTT; CDR3aa: CSTPEGGTPGDTQYF
d_gene: TRBD2; v_gene: TRBV12-3/TRBV12-4; abundance: .; j_gene: TRBJ2-7; CDR3nt: TGTGCCAGCAGTCCGGTAGCGGGTCGTTACGAGCAGTACTTC; CDR3aa: CASSPVAGRYEQYF
d_gene: .; v_gene: TRBV4-3; abundance: .; j_gene: TRBJ1-1; CDR3nt: TGCGCCAGCAGCCAAAGTGGCGGGCCGGTGTCGAACACTGAAGCTTTCTTT; CDR3aa: CASSQSGGPVSNTEAFF
d_gene: .; v_gene: TRBV27; abundance: once; j_gene: TRBJ1-5; CDR3nt: TGTGCCAGCCCCGTGGGCAACGGGTGGGATCAGCCCCAGCATTTT; CDR3aa: CASPVGNGWDQPQHF
d_gene: .; v_gene: TRBV9; abundance: .; j_gene: TRBJ2-2; CDR3nt: TGTGCCAGCAGGGGTCGGGGTAGCGAGAACACCGGGGAGCTGTTTTTT; CDR3aa: CASRGRGSENTGELFF
d_gene: .; v_gene: TRBV29-1; abundance: many; j_gene: TRBJ1-1; CDR3nt: TGCAGCGTTGAAGGCTACATGAACACTGAAGCTTTCTTT; CDR3aa: CSVEGYMNTEAFF
d_gene: TRBD1; v_gene: TRBV5-4; abundance: .; j_gene: TRBJ1-2; CDR3nt: TGTGCCAGCAGCGCCGACAGGGGGAATGGCTACACCTTC; CDR3aa: CASSADRGNGYTF
d_gene: .; v_gene: TRBV21-1; abundance: many; j_gene: TRBJ2-6; CDR3nt: TGTGCCAGCAGCAAAGGGGGGTCTGGGGCCAACGTCCTGACTTTC; CDR3aa: CASSKGGSGANVLTF
d_gene: TRBD1; v_gene: TRBV28; abundance: .; j_gene: TRBJ2-5; CDR3nt: TGTGCCAGCAGTTTAGAGTGGACAGGGCCGGAGACCCAGTACTTC; CDR3aa: CASSLEWTGPETQYF
d_gene: .; v_gene: TRBV3-1; abundance: .; j_gene: TRBJ1-5; CDR3nt: TGTGCCAGCAGCCGGGGCTCGTTGGGGCCCCAGCATTTT; CDR3aa: CASSRGSLGPQHF
d_gene: TRBD2; v_gene: TRBV15; abundance: .; j_gene: TRBJ2-2; CDR3nt: TGTGCCACCAGGCCAACTAGCGTGAACACCGGGGAGCTGTTTTTT; CDR3aa: CATRPTSVNTGELFF
d_gene: .; v_gene: TRBV6-2/TRBV6-3; abundance: .; j_gene: TRBJ2-3; CDR3nt: TGTGCCAGCAGTTACTCAGCAACGCAGTATTTT; CDR3aa: CASSYSATQYF
d_gene: .; v_gene: TRBV9; abundance: .; j_gene: TRBJ2-7; CDR3nt: TGTGCCAGCAGCGTAGGAGGGGGAGGCGAGCAGTACTTC; CDR3aa: CASSVGGGGEQYF
d_gene: TRBD1; v_gene: TRBV12-3/TRBV12-4; abundance: .; j_gene: TRBJ1-5; CDR3nt: TGTGCCAGCAGTGCCGGGACAGGGGGAGGTAATCAGCCCCAGCATTTT; CDR3aa: CASSAGTGGGNQPQHF
d_gene: TRBD2; v_gene: TRBV6-5; abundance: .; j_gene: TRBJ2-3; CDR3nt: TGTGCCAGCAGTTACTCCATCCTAGCGGGGGGGCCACATACGCAGTATTTT; CDR3aa: CASSYSILAGGPHTQYF
d_gene: .; v_gene: TRBV5-1; abundance: many; j_gene: TRBJ2-7; CDR3nt: TGCGCCAGCAGCTATGGGAAAGGTTCCTACGAGCAGTACTTC; CDR3aa: CASSYGKGSYEQYF
d_gene: TRBD1; v_gene: TRBV4-2; abundance: few; j_gene: TRBJ1-4; CDR3nt: TGTGCCAGCAGCTTGGTAGGGGACAGGGAAAAACTGTTTTTT; CDR3aa: CASSLVGDREKLFF
d_gene: .; v_gene: TRBV5-4; abundance: few; j_gene: TRBJ2-5; CDR3nt: TGTGCCAGCAGCTTTGGGGGTTCCAGCCAGAAAGAGACCCAGTACTTC; CDR3aa: CASSFGGSSQKETQYF
d_gene: .; v_gene: TRBV20-1; abundance: many; j_gene: TRBJ2-7; CDR3nt: TGCAGTGCTGGAAGTCTAGCGTTATCCTACGAGCAGTACTTC; CDR3aa: CSAGSLALSYEQYF
d_gene: .; v_gene: TRBV20-1; abundance: few; j_gene: TRBJ2-7; CDR3nt: TGCAGTGCTAGAAGGTCAGGCTACGAGCAGTACTTC; CDR3aa: CSARRSGYEQYF
d_gene: TRBD1; v_gene: TRBV5-1; abundance: .; j_gene: TRBJ2-1; CDR3nt: TGCGCCAGCAGCTTGATTGGACAGGGGAGGAATGAGCAGTTCTTC; CDR3aa: CASSLIGQGRNEQFF
d_gene: TRBD2; v_gene: TRBV4-3; abundance: .; j_gene: TRBJ2-1; CDR3nt: TGCGCCAGCAGCCCCGTGACTAGCGGCAATGAGCAGTTCTTC; CDR3aa: CASSPVTSGNEQFF
d_gene: TRBD1; v_gene: TRBV20-1; abundance: .; j_gene: TRBJ1-6; CDR3nt: TGCAGTGCTGGCTTACAGGGGCGGCCCTATAATTCACCCCTCCACTTT; CDR3aa: CSAGLQGRPYNSPLHF
d_gene: .; v_gene: TRBV28; abundance: many; j_gene: TRBJ1-1; CDR3nt: TGTGCCAGCACCCAGGCGGGGGGCACTGAAGCTTTCTTT; CDR3aa: CASTQAGGTEAFF
d_gene: .; v_gene: TRBV29-1; abundance: .; j_gene: TRBJ1-3; CDR3nt: TGCAGCGTCCTAGCGACCGGCAACACCATATATTTT; CDR3aa: CSVLATGNTIYF
d_gene: TRBD1; v_gene: TRBV7-2; abundance: many; j_gene: TRBJ1-2; CDR3nt: TGTGCCAGCAGCTTTAACAGGGGCTATGGCTACACCTTC; CDR3aa: CASSFNRGYGYTF
d_gene: TRBD1; v_gene: TRBV12-3/TRBV12-4; abundance: few; j_gene: TRBJ1-1; CDR3nt: TGTGCCAGCAGTAAAGGACAGGGGAACTTTGAAGCTTTCTTT; CDR3aa: CASSKGQGNFEAFF
d_gene: TRBD2; v_gene: TRBV12-3/TRBV12-4; abundance: many; j_gene: TRBJ2-3; CDR3nt: TGTGCCAGCAGTAAGCGGGGGTCTAGCACAGATACGCAGTATTTT; CDR3aa: CASSKRGSSTDTQYF
d_gene: TRBD1; v_gene: TRBV29-1; abundance: .; j_gene: TRBJ1-5; CDR3nt: TGCAGCGCGTTAGGGGGCGCGGGGAGCAATCAGCCCCAGCATTTT; CDR3aa: CSALGGAGSNQPQHF
d_gene: .; v_gene: TRBV6-5; abundance: .; j_gene: TRBJ1-4; CDR3nt: TGTGCCAGCAGTTATCGACAGGTTAATGAAAAACTGTTTTTT; CDR3aa: CASSYRQVNEKLFF
d_gene: TRBD1; v_gene: TRBV6-2/TRBV6-3; abundance: .; j_gene: TRBJ1-5; CDR3nt: TGTGCCAGCAGTTTCGATAAGACAGGGTTAGGTAGCAATCAGCCCCAGCATTTT; CDR3aa: CASSFDKTGLGSNQPQHF
d_gene: TRBD1; v_gene: TRBV7-9; abundance: .; j_gene: TRBJ2-2; CDR3nt: TGTGCCAGCAGACTGACAGGGGTAGCCGGGGAGCTGTTTTTT; CDR3aa: CASRLTGVAGELFF
d_gene: TRBD1; v_gene: TRBV12-3/TRBV12-4; abundance: many; j_gene: TRBJ1-2; CDR3nt: TGTGCCAGCACCCGCGGACAGGGGAGCTATGGCTACACCTTC; CDR3aa: CASTRGQGSYGYTF
d_gene: TRBD1; v_gene: TRBV20-1; abundance: few; j_gene: TRBJ2-7; CDR3nt: TGCAGTGCTAGGGCTCGGGACAGAAGTAGGGAGAGAGCCTACGAGCAGTACTTC; CDR3aa: CSARARDRSRERAYEQYF
d_gene: .; v_gene: TRBV11-2; abundance: .; j_gene: TRBJ2-5; CDR3nt: TGTGCCAGCAGCTTAGATGAGGGACTTATCCAAGAGACCCAGTACTTC; CDR3aa: CASSLDEGLIQETQYF